A single sample gave rise to the 26 T cell receptor beta chains below, sequenced in a study of cytomegalovirus exposure and HLA in healthy donors. The primer mix had 60 Vbeta and 13 Jbeta primers. TCRdb keeps only in-frame clones here, not all; method: immunoSEQ multiplex PCR. The sample's table shows 60,000 to 70,000 clones. The material sequenced was PBMCs. Source of these receptors: a boy aged 5-17 years in good health and CMV-seronegative.

DNA of the CDR3: TGTGCCAGTAGTATAGCGGAGGGGTCGTTCTATGGCTACACCTTC. The encoded protein is CASSIAEGSFYGYTF. The V gene is TRBV19, the J gene TRBJ1-2; a weak D match, TRBD1 (5 bases). The CDR3 extends over 15 amino acids. V was cut by 1 base and J by 4 bases, with 13 bases left in between. Germline CDR1 is LNHDA and CDR2 is SQIVND (reference sequence).

For the CDR3, the DNA is TGCGCCAGCAGGGGAGGGACTGAAGCTTTCTTT. It translates to CASRGGTEAFF. V and J are TRBV10-2 and TRBJ1-1; no reliable D call. Germline values: CDR1 WSHSY, CDR2 SAAADI. Trimming pared 6 bases from V and 5 bases from J, leaving 7 bases between. The CDR3 covers 11 residues.

CDR3 sequence: CASSQAGDNQETQYF. The CDR3 nucleotides read TGCGCCAGCAGCCAAGCAGGGGACAACCAAGAGACCCAGTACTTC. The chain recombines TRBV5-1 with TRBJ2-5; possibly TRBD1 for D (6 bases). This CDR3 is built from 15 residues. CDR1 SGHRS and CDR2 YFSETQ come from the germline V gene. V was pared by 4 bases and J by 0 bases, with 13 bases between.

The chain recombines TRBV27 with TRBJ2-1; D ambiguous. CDR3 length: 14 amino acids. Germline V gene lookup returns CDR1 MNHEY and CDR2 SMNVEV (reference sequence). V was clipped by 3 bases and J by 1 base, with 7 bases between them. The CDR3 DNA reads TGTGCCAGCAGTTTCGAGTTTTCCTACAATGAGCAGTTCTTC. Protein product: CASSFEFSYNEQFF.

The chain is built from TRBV30 and TRBJ2-3; 7 nucleotides match TRBD1. CDR1 and CDR2 (germline): GTSNPN, SVGIG (reference sequence). The CDR3 contains 16 residues. Trimming cost V 2 bases and J 2 bases; bases outside gene matches: 10. CDR3 DNA: TGTGCCTGGAGTTCGCCCCGGGACAGATTCACAGATACGCAGTATTTT. Translating it yields CAWSSPRDRFTDTQYF.

The genes are TRBV6-6 and TRBJ2-5; 9 bases are shared with TRBD1. Near its end, the DNA agrees better with TRBJ2-7, so the J call may be wrong. The germline CDR1 and CDR2 sequences are MNHNY and SVGAGI (reference sequence). This CDR3 is 16 amino acids long. The CDR3 coding sequence is TGTGCCAGCAGTTACCTCCGGGACAGGGCAGACTACGAGCAGTACTTC. Residues: CASSYLRDRADYEQYF.

The chain couples TRBV6-5 to TRBJ1-2; TRBD1 agrees at 7 bases. The CDR3 contains 15 residues. V gave up 5 bases and J gave up 6 bases; unmatched junction bases: 12. The germline CDR1 and CDR2 sequences are MNHEY and SVGAGI. The CDR3 region has the DNA TGTGCCAGCAGTCCCCCTCAGACAGGGCAACATGGCTACACCTTC. Translation gives CASSPPQTGQHGYTF.

The chain links TRBV7-9 to TRBJ2-3; 9 bases match TRBD2. CDR3 length: 16 amino acids. Losses at the gene ends were 5 bases for V and 3 bases for J; bases not matched to a gene: 9. Per the germline V gene, CDR1 is SEHNR and CDR2 is FQNEAQ (reference sequence). CDR3 DNA: TGTGCCAGCAGCGGCCCGGCGGGAGGGCGGACAGATACGCAGTATTTT. Translation: CASSGPAGGRTDTQYF. Full variable domain (missing parts from reference TRBV7-9 and TRBJ2-3): DTGVSQNPRHKITKRGQNVTFRCDPISEHNRLYWYRQTLGQGPEFLTYFQNEAQLEKSRLLSDRFSAERPKGSFSTLEIQRTEQGDSAMYLCASSGPAGGRTDTQYFGPGTRLTVL.

Comment on this clone: Other DNA sequences in the sample encode the same CDR3. The chain uses TRBV11-2 and TRBJ1-2; 7 nucleotides agree with TRBD1. CDR1 and CDR2 (germline): SGHAT, FQNNGV. V lost 1 base, J lost 4 bases, and 3 bases stayed unmatched. CDR3 length: 14 residues. CDR3 DNA sequence: TGTGCCAGCAGCTTAGGACAGGGAGCCTATGGCTACACCTTC. Its translation: CASSLGQGAYGYTF.

The chain uses TRBV5-5 and TRBJ2-7; TRBD2 matches 7 bases. The CDR3 spans 14 residues. CDR1 SGHKS and CDR2 YYEKEE come from the germline V gene (reference sequence). Losses at the gene ends were 5 bases for V and 5 bases for J; bases not matched to a gene: 10. The CDR3 here is CASRGRDYSDEQYF. In nucleotides, the CDR3 is TGTGCCAGCAGGGGCCGGGACTACTCAGACGAGCAGTACTTC.

The chain has TRBV5-1 and TRBJ2-3; 8 bases align to TRBD2. The V and J ends lost 3 bases and 4 bases, in that order; junction bases with no gene match: 7. The germline CDR1 and CDR2 sequences are SGHRS and YFSETQ. The CDR3 has 15 residues. DNA for the CDR3: TGCGCCAGCAGCTCCTTTAGCGGGAACCCAGATACGCAGTATTTT. It codes for CASSSFSGNPDTQYF. The full variable domain, its missing parts supplied by reference TRBV5-1 and TRBJ2-3, is KAGVTQTPRYLIKTRGQQVTLSCSPISGHRSVSWYQQTPGQGLQFLFEYFSETQRNKGNFPGRFSGRQFSNSRSEMNVSTLELGDSALYLCASSSFSGNPDTQYFGPGTRLTVL.

The chain links TRBV5-6 to TRBJ1-1; 8 positions agree with TRBD1. The V gene's germline CDR1 is SGHDT and CDR2 YYEEEE. V was clipped by 3 bases and J by 3 bases; unmatched bases: 7. The CDR3 has 15 residues. Here the CDR3 reads CASSSTGGWDTEAFF. The CDR3 nucleotides are TGTGCCAGCAGCTCAACAGGGGGTTGGGACACTGAAGCTTTCTTT.

The V and J genes are TRBV7-2 and TRBJ2-3; 13 positions agree with TRBD2. J lost 8 bases, V lost 4 bases, and 3 bases had no gene match. Germline-derived CDR1 and CDR2 are SGHTA and FQGNSA. The CDR3 loop spans 14 amino acids. For the CDR3, the DNA is TGTGCCAGCAGCTCCGGACTAGCGGGAGTTACGCAGTATTTT. It codes for CASSSGLAGVTQYF.

This rearrangement joins TRBV5-4 to TRBJ2-3; a weak D match, TRBD1 (5 bases). This CDR3 is 12 amino acids long. V shed 4 bases and J shed 5 bases, with 8 bases lying between them. CDR1 is SGHNT, CDR2 YYREEE, per germline (reference sequence). DNA for the CDR3: TGTGCCAGCAGCCCCGACAGAGATACGCAGTATTTT. Protein product: CASSPDRDTQYF. The entire variable domain, with the rest obtained from reference TRBV5-4 and TRBJ2-3, is as follows: ETGVTQSPTHLIKTRGQQVTLRCSSQSGHNTVSWYQQALGQGPQFIFQYYREEENGRGNFPPRFSGLQFPNYSSELNVNALELDDSALYLCASSPDRDTQYFGPGTRLTVL.

The CDR3 nucleotides read TGCGCCAGCAGCTTGTTGGCCGACTACGAGCAGTACTTC. Translation gives CASSLLADYEQYF. This chain joins TRBV5-1 and TRBJ2-7; D is uncertain. V lost 1 base and J 3 bases, leaving 8 bases between the germline ends. CDR3 length equals 13 residues. Germline values: CDR1 SGHRS, CDR2 YFSETQ.

This rearrangement joins TRBV7-2 to TRBJ2-1; 11 nucleotides align to TRBD2. J gave up 15 bases and V 0 bases, and 22 bases lay outside the gene matches. Germline V gives CDR1 SGHTA, CDR2 FQGNSA. The CDR3 has 19 amino acids. This CDR3 is CASSLAGRAGGLAASSGFF. CDR3 in DNA: TGTGCCAGCAGCTTAGCCGGCCGGGCTGGGGGACTAGCGGCCTCCTCGGGGTTCTTC.

The chain carries TRBV7-6 and TRBJ2-7; 8 bases agree with TRBD1. The CDR3 contains 14 residues. CDR1 and CDR2 (germline): SGHVS, FNYEAQ. V lost 4 bases and J lost 3; bases outside the gene matches: 5. DNA for the CDR3: TGTGCCAGCAGCTCGGACAGGGATCTCTACGAGCAGTACTTC. Encoded protein: CASSSDRDLYEQYF.

The J gene is TRBJ2-5, the V gene TRBV19, with D perhaps matching TRBD1 (5 bases). CDR1 and CDR2 (germline): LNHDA, SQIVND (reference sequence). V was pared by 10 bases and J by 4 bases, with 7 bases between. The length of the CDR3 is 10 residues. The CDR3 sequence: CATGIETQYF. CDR3 coding DNA: TGTGCCACAGGGATAGAGACCCAGTACTTC.

The J gene is TRBJ2-2, the V gene TRBV9; D is possibly TRBD2 (6 bases). Germline V gene lookup returns CDR1 SGDLS and CDR2 YYNGEE. This CDR3 has 15 amino acids. V was pared by 0 bases and J by 7 bases, with 13 bases between. Here the CDR3 reads CASSVEGGRYGELFF. The CDR3 DNA is TGTGCCAGCAGCGTAGAGGGAGGACGCTACGGGGAGCTGTTTTTT.

This sequence joins TRBV6-5 and TRBJ1-1; D is possibly TRBD1 (5 bases). From germline, CDR1 is MNHEY and CDR2 SVGAGI. The CDR3 is 15 amino acids. Trimming cost V 7 bases and J 6 bases, with 21 bases left between them. CDR3 region: CASTLTPGQGAEAFF. The CDR3 region has the DNA TGTGCCAGCACCCTCACGCCGGGCCAGGGCGCTGAAGCTTTCTTT.

Written as DNA, the CDR3 is TGTGCCAGCAGCTCTGTACCGGGAGACTCTGGAAACACCATATATTTT. This encodes CASSSVPGDSGNTIYF. The chain has TRBV5-6 and TRBJ1-3; unclear D gene. Germline V gene sequence: CDR1 SGHDT, CDR2 YYEEEE. Trimming removed 3 bases at V and 0 bases at J, with 13 bases between. The CDR3 covers 16 residues.

The chain recombines TRBV18 with TRBJ1-5, with TRBD1 as a possible D gene (5 bases). Germline lookup yields CDR1 KGHSH and CDR2 LQKENI. The CDR3 loop spans 17 amino acids. Deletions cut 3 bases from V and 1 base from J, with 16 bases between. The CDR3 nucleotides are TGTGCCAGCTCACCGACTTCAACGGGGGGGAGCAATCAGCCCCAGCATTTT. This gives the protein CASSPTSTGGSNQPQHF. Combining the CDR3 with reference TRBV18 and TRBJ1-5 gives the whole variable domain NAGVMQNPRHLVRRRGQEARLRCSPMKGHSHVYWYRQLPEEGLKFMVYLQKENIIDESGMPKERFSAEFPKEGPSILRIQQVVRGDSAAYFCASSPTSTGGSNQPQHFGDGTRLSIL.

The V and J genes are TRBV18 and TRBJ2-7; 8 bases are a match to TRBD1. The germline V gene has CDR1 KGHSH and CDR2 LQKENI. This CDR3 is 13 amino acids long. Trimming removed 5 bases from V and 6 bases from J; junction bases left unmatched: 6. This CDR3 is CASSADRDGEQYF. CDR3 nucleotide sequence: TGTGCCAGCTCAGCGGACAGGGACGGCGAGCAGTACTTC.

This chain links TRBV6-1 with TRBJ1-1; D might be TRBD1 (5 bases). Germline V gene lookup returns CDR1 MNHNS and CDR2 SASEGT. The V end lost 7 bases, the J end lost 11 bases, and 14 bases lay between the germline ends. The CDR3 is 11 residues long. The CDR3 protein is CASTLQVVAFF. In nucleotides, the CDR3 is TGTGCCAGCACCCTACAGGTGGTGGCTTTCTTT.

This sequence joins TRBV6-5 and TRBJ2-7; D not certain. Germline V lookup: CDR1 MNHEY, CDR2 SVGAGI. Deletions cut 2 bases from V and 2 bases from J, with 13 bases between. This CDR3 is 15 amino acids long. Here the CDR3 reads CASSYKFATPYEQYF. The CDR3 DNA sequence: TGTGCCAGCAGTTACAAATTCGCGACTCCCTACGAGCAGTACTTC.

In terms of frequency, this clone is medium-sized. The J gene is TRBJ2-1, the V gene TRBV5-1; unclear D gene. The germline gives CDR1 SGHRS, CDR2 YFSETQ. V gave up 6 bases and J gave up 3 bases, with 10 bases separating them. The CDR3 covers 13 residues. CDR3 in amino acids: CASTTDHYNEQFF. The CDR3 DNA is TGCGCCAGCACCACAGACCACTACAATGAGCAGTTCTTC.